This entry concerns a single T cell receptor (beta chain). The antigen remains undetermined. This record comes from a study of T cell responses to AZD1222 COVID-19 vaccine. Study at large: It was second doses at about 4 or about 12 weeks that were pooled. Study results and limitations: Every sample of the repertoires postdated the peak T cell response. Breadth and depth of Spike-specific TCRs rose after two AZD1222 doses.

Trimming left V 5 bases short and J 7 bases short, with 8 bases between. Germline V gives CDR1 SEHNR, CDR2 FQNEAQ (reference sequence). The CDR3 runs to 12 residues. The assay was immunoSEQ multiplex PCR, and TCRdb's table has in-frame clones only and misses some. The data contain under 300,000 clones, 85% to 95% of them seen just once; the ten biggest clones take up 0.55%. The chain joins TRBV7-9 to TRBJ1-4; no definite D call. Sequencing used peripheral blood, obtained on day 0 of AZD1222 vaccination. The receptor was derived from an adult in good health. The DNA of the CDR3 is TGTGCCAGCAGCGCGAAGGGTGAAAAACTGTTTTTT. Translated: CASSAKGEKLFF.